What follows are 17 T cell receptor beta chains derived from one specimen sequenced in a study of blood T cell repertoires in COVID-19. Clones were sequenced by immunoSEQ multiplex PCR, and TCRdb holds only the in-frame ones, with some missing. Of 200,000 to 250,000 clones in the sample, approximately 83% are singletons; the top ten hold about 4.8%. The sequencing sample was made of PBMCs or T cells enriched from blood (not recorded which). The origin of the receptors is a woman between 45 and 65 years old who had been exposed to COVID-19.

The CDR3 sequence: CASSGPTGNAFF. The CDR3 nucleotides read TGCGCCAGCAGTGGGCCTACAGGGAACGCTTTCTTT. This chain joins TRBV10-1 and TRBJ1-1; TRBD1 is a possible D gene (6 bases). The germline V gene encodes CDR1 WNHNN and CDR2 SYGVQD (reference sequence). The CDR3 loop spans 12 amino acids. With 4 bases removed from V and 11 bases from J, the gap between germline ends came to 14 bases.

This chain joins TRBV12-3 or TRBV12-4 and TRBJ2-2, with unresolved D. The V gene lost 10 bases and the J gene lost 6 bases, with 15 bases spanning the gap. The CDR3 totals 13 residues. This CDR3 is CATCSRQAGELFF. The DNA of the CDR3 is TGTGCCACCTGTTCCCGACAAGCCGGGGAGCTGTTTTTT.

V is TRBV6-5 and J is TRBJ2-1; D perhaps matches TRBD1 (5 bases). Germline lookup yields CDR1 MNHEY and CDR2 SVGAGI. This CDR3 comprises 15 residues. The V end was cut by 3 bases, the J end by 9 bases, with 18 bases between. CDR3: CASSYRGLGKGEQFF. The CDR3 DNA is TGTGCCAGCAGTTATAGGGGCCTGGGTAAGGGTGAGCAGTTCTTC.

The J gene is TRBJ2-7, the V gene TRBV29-1; D might be TRBD2 (6 bases). The ends were cut back, 0 bases at V and 2 bases at J, with 8 bases in the middle. The CDR3 spans 13 residues. Germline loops: CDR1 SQVTM, CDR2 ANQGSEA. The CDR3 sequence is CSVEDGGTYEQYF. The DNA of the CDR3 is TGCAGCGTTGAAGATGGAGGGACCTACGAGCAGTACTTC.

This rearrangement joins TRBV12-3 or TRBV12-4 to TRBJ2-5; D possibly corresponds to TRBD2 (5 bases). Trimming pared 3 bases from V and 7 bases from J, leaving 12 bases between. The CDR3 extends over 13 amino acids. The CDR3 nucleotides are TGTGCCAGCAGTTTTGGGCCTGAGGGGACCCAGTACTTC. Its protein product is CASSFGPEGTQYF.

The chain uses TRBV28 and TRBJ1-2; D gene ambiguous. Trimming pared 9 bases from V and 4 bases from J, leaving 12 bases between. The CDR3 runs 12 residues. Germline V gene sequence: CDR1 MDHEN, CDR2 SYDVKM. CDR3 loop: CASYTSRYGYTF. CDR3 bases: TGTGCCAGTTATACAAGTCGCTATGGCTACACCTTC.

The chain employs TRBV7-9 and TRBJ2-3, with D possibly matching TRBD2 (5 bases). This CDR3 comprises 15 residues. Germline-derived CDR1 and CDR2 are SEHNR and FQNEAQ (reference sequence). V lost 1 base and J 2 bases, leaving 10 bases between the germline ends. CDR3 nucleotides: TGTGCCAGCAGCTTAGGGAGCGGCGACACAGATACGCAGTATTTT. Amino acid sequence: CASSLGSGDTDTQYF.

This clone appeared once. V and J are TRBV5-4 and TRBJ1-1, with D possibly matching TRBD1 (6 bases). The CDR3 is 11 amino acids. Trimming took 5 bases from V and 11 from J, leaving 13 bases between them. From germline, CDR1 is SGHNT and CDR2 YYREEE (reference sequence). CDR3 bases: TGTGCCAGCAGTCTGAACAGGGTGGCTTTCTTT. Translating it yields CASSLNRVAFF.

This clone was recorded once. V is TRBV2 and J is TRBJ1-2; the match to TRBD1 covers 7 bases. This CDR3 is 13 amino acids long. V gave up 6 bases and J gave up 8 bases; unmatched junction bases: 9. Germline values: CDR1 SNHLY, CDR2 FYNNEI. CDR3 in DNA: TGTGCCAGCAGCTTCGACAGGGTACGGGGCTACACCTTC. This gives the protein CASSFDRVRGYTF.

This chain joins TRBV3-1 (or the pseudogene TRBV3-2) and TRBJ1-1, with 8 bases fitting TRBD1. This CDR3 comprises 16 residues. V gave up 0 bases and J gave up 8 bases; unmatched junction bases: 11. From germline, CDR1 is LGHDT and CDR2 YNNKEL (reference sequence). CDR3 amino acids: CASSQDPRDRLREAFF. The CDR3, as DNA: TGTGCCAGCAGCCAAGATCCCCGGGACAGGCTGAGGGAAGCTTTCTTT.

This chain links TRBV6-6 with TRBJ1-1, with TRBD1 matching over 8 bases. This CDR3 contains 13 residues. J was trimmed by 8 bases and V by 5 bases; bases with no gene match: 7. Germline V lookup: CDR1 MNHNY, CDR2 SVGAGI (reference sequence). The CDR3 region is CASSRSRDREAFF. Here the CDR3 DNA reads TGTGCCAGCAGTCGATCCCGGGACAGGGAAGCTTTCTTT.

The genes are TRBV19 and TRBJ1-1; 7 bases align to TRBD1. This CDR3 spans 15 amino acids. Germline assignment: CDR1 LNHDA and CDR2 SQIVND (reference sequence). V was clipped by 5 bases and J by 0 bases; unmatched bases: 6. The CDR3 DNA reads as TGTGCCAGTAGTCCACAGGGGCCCATGAACACTGAAGCTTTCTTT. Translated, it gives CASSPQGPMNTEAFF.

The chain has TRBV28 and TRBJ1-5, with D possibly matching TRBD1 (5 bases). Between the trimmed V and J ends, which lost 6 bases and 7 bases, there was a span of 16 bases. This CDR3 comprises 14 residues. Looked up from germline, CDR1 is MDHEN and CDR2 is SYDVKM. The CDR3 sequence is CASRPLTGRQPQHF. The CDR3, as DNA: TGTGCCAGCAGGCCTCTAACAGGTCGGCAGCCCCAGCATTTT.

The chain joins TRBV4-1 to TRBJ1-2, with D perhaps TRBD1 (6 bases). The CDR3 runs 14 residues. The germline V gene encodes CDR1 MGHRA and CDR2 YSYEKL. The V and J ends lost 1 base and 4 bases respectively, with 10 bases between them. The CDR3 spells CASSQADRPYGYTF. The CDR3 DNA reads TGCGCCAGCAGCCAAGCCGACAGGCCCTATGGCTACACCTTC.

The chain is built from TRBV6-5 and TRBJ1-4; D unclear. The germline CDR1 and CDR2 sequences are MNHEY and SVGAGI. Trimming left V 6 bases short and J 8 bases short, with 13 bases between. This CDR3 comprises 13 residues. The CDR3 region has the DNA TGTGCCAGCAGGGGAGGGAAAGGCGAAAAACTGTTTTTT. As protein: CASRGGKGEKLFF.

This clone was seen only a few times. J is TRBJ1-2 and V is TRBV29-1, with D maybe TRBD1 (6 bases). The CDR3 runs to 16 residues. Trimming removed 3 bases at V and 4 bases at J, with 21 bases between. Germline values: CDR1 SQVTM, CDR2 ANQGSEA. The CDR3 loop is CSVEALYASGAYGYTF. For the CDR3, the DNA is TGCAGCGTTGAGGCACTTTACGCCTCAGGGGCCTATGGCTACACCTTC.

The chain joins TRBV5-1 to TRBJ1-6; TRBD1 agrees at 7 bases. CDR1 is SGHRS, CDR2 YFSETQ, per germline. The CDR3 spans 15 residues. V lost 4 bases to trimming and J lost 2 bases; unmatched junction nucleotides: 3. The CDR3 coding sequence is TGCGCCAGCAGCGTCGGGACAGCCTATAATTCACCCCTCCACTTT. It codes for CASSVGTAYNSPLHF.